The 30 T cell receptor beta chains below all came from one sample that was sequenced in a study of radiotherapy plus CTLA-4 blockade in lung cancer. Some clones are missing from TCRdb's copy, which holds only in-frame ones; the method was immunoSEQ multiplex PCR. The table records approximately 97,000 clones, 83% of them present only once. Here the sequenced sample was peripheral blood, taken from a patient treated with radiotherapy plus ipilimumab. The source of these receptors is a human donor with non-small cell lung cancer who had stable disease on radiotherapy plus ipilimumab.

This chain uses TRBV5-1 with TRBJ2-3; 11 nucleotides align to TRBD2. The CDR3 extends over 14 amino acids. The ends lost 5 bases at V and 5 bases at J; junction bases unmatched: 4. Looked up from germline, CDR1 is SGHRS and CDR2 is YFSETQ. CDR3: CASRPSGGQDTQYF. In DNA form, the CDR3 reads TGCGCCAGCAGACCTAGCGGGGGGCAAGATACGCAGTATTTT.

This clone has only a few counts. The chain carries TRBV28 and TRBJ2-7; D call uncertain. V gave up 2 bases and J gave up 9 bases, with 11 bases separating them. CDR1 is MDHEN, CDR2 SYDVKM, per germline. The CDR3 loop spans 12 amino acids. In DNA, the CDR3 is TGTGCCAGCAGTTTACCCGGAACCGGGCAGTACTTC. Amino acids: CASSLPGTGQYF.

CDR3 amino acids: CSARDLPLHF. The CDR3 nucleotides are TGCAGTGCTAGAGATCTACCCCTCCACTTT. The rearrangement links TRBV20-1 to TRBJ1-6; D unclear. The CDR3 covers 10 residues. Germline CDR1 is DFQATT and CDR2 is SNEGSKA (reference sequence). With 0 bases removed from V and 12 bases from J, the gap between germline ends came to 3 bases.

This rearrangement joins TRBV30 to TRBJ1-2, with 10 nucleotides matching TRBD1. This CDR3 contains 15 residues. CDR1 and CDR2 (germline): GTSNPN, SVGIG (reference sequence). The ends lost 0 bases at V and 4 bases at J; junction bases unmatched: 5. Here the CDR3 reads CAWSVLRTGGYGYTF. CDR3 bases: TGTGCCTGGAGTGTACTCAGGACAGGGGGCTATGGCTACACCTTC.

The chain joins TRBV2 to TRBJ1-5; no definite D call. The CDR3 sequence is 15 residues long. The germline V gene encodes CDR1 SNHLY and CDR2 FYNNEI. V lost 3 bases and J lost 6, with 15 bases in between. The CDR3 region has the DNA TGTGCCAGCAGTGATCAAGGGTTATTGCGTCAGCCCCAGCATTTT. Translated: CASSDQGLLRQPQHF.

The table lists this clone with a count of one. The rearrangement links TRBV28 to TRBJ1-6; 7 nucleotides agree with TRBD1. Germline V gene lookup returns CDR1 MDHEN and CDR2 SYDVKM. The CDR3 is 15 amino acids. The V and J ends lost 5 bases and 6 bases, in that order; junction bases with no gene match: 7. The DNA of the CDR3 is TGTGCCAGCAGTCCCCGGGACAGAGTTAATTCACCCCTCCACTTT. Amino acid sequence: CASSPRDRVNSPLHF.

The CDR3 nucleotides are TGTGCCAGCAGTGAATATTCGAGTGGACAGCCGAACACCGGGGAGCTGTTTTTT. Translated: CASSEYSSGQPNTGELFF. This chain uses TRBV6-1 with TRBJ2-2; perhaps TRBD1 as D (6 bases). Trimming cost V 2 bases and J 0 bases, with 16 bases left between them. The V gene's germline CDR1 is MNHNS and CDR2 SASEGT. This CDR3 spans 18 amino acids.

The rearrangement joins TRBV20-1 to TRBJ2-7; 7 bases are a match to TRBD1. The CDR3 runs 11 residues. J gave up 6 bases and V 2 bases, and 1 base lay outside the gene matches. The germline V gene has CDR1 DFQATT and CDR2 SNEGSKA (reference sequence). CDR3 sequence (DNA): TGCAGTGCTAGACGGACAGGCGAGCAGTACTTC. The encoded protein is CSARRTGEQYF.

This clone was seen a handful of times. The V and J genes are TRBV6-5 and TRBJ2-5; 9 bases map to TRBD2. The CDR3 is made up of 15 amino acids. J was trimmed by 1 base and V by 6 bases; bases with no gene match: 6. Germline V gene data show CDR1 as MNHEY and CDR2 as SVGAGI. The CDR3 protein is CASRFSGGVQETQYF. The CDR3 nucleotides read TGTGCCAGCAGATTTAGCGGGGGAGTCCAAGAGACCCAGTACTTC.

This clone has just a few counts. V gene TRBV7-9 combines with J gene TRBJ1-4; D is unresolved. V was shortened by 5 bases and J by 15 bases, with 22 bases between the two germline ends. The V gene's germline CDR1 is SEHNR and CDR2 FQNEAQ (reference sequence). The CDR3 runs to 14 residues. Here the CDR3 DNA reads TGTGCCAGCAGCCCGGACGTGGGAAATGGGAGGGTGTTTTTT. It is translated as CASSPDVGNGRVFF.

The chain couples TRBV5-8 to TRBJ1-1, with 10 bases fitting TRBD1. The CDR3 is made up of 16 amino acids. V lost 4 bases to trimming and J lost 0 bases; unmatched junction nucleotides: 6. Germline CDR1 SGHTS, CDR2 YDEGEE. The CDR3 DNA sequence: TGTGCCAGCAGCCAGGGGACAGGGGTCTTGAACACTGAAGCTTTCTTT. Translation: CASSQGTGVLNTEAFF.

The chain is built from TRBV9 and TRBJ1-1; D not resolved. V lost 3 bases and J lost 1, with 13 bases in between. This CDR3 is 15 amino acids long. Per germline, CDR1 SGDLS and CDR2 YYNGEE. The CDR3 here is CASSAVIGPNTEAFF. For the CDR3, the DNA is TGTGCCAGCAGCGCCGTGATAGGCCCGAACACTGAAGCTTTCTTT.

This clone appeared a single time. This chain uses TRBV30 with TRBJ2-2; tentatively, D is TRBD1 (6 bases). The germline gives CDR1 GTSNPN, CDR2 SVGIG (reference sequence). This CDR3 spans 14 amino acids. V lost 2 bases and J lost 7, with 14 bases in between. For the CDR3, the DNA is TGTGCCTGGAGTCTAGGGACAAGGAGCGGGGAGCTGTTTTTT. Translation: CAWSLGTRSGELFF.

CDR3 nucleotide sequence: TGTGCCAGCATCCGGTATAGGACAGCACAAGAGACCCAGTACTTC. Translation: CASIRYRTAQETQYF. The chain has TRBV6-1 and TRBJ2-5; D may be TRBD1 (6 bases). The V and J ends lost 7 bases and 2 bases respectively, with 17 bases between them. The CDR3 has 15 amino acids. Germline CDR1 is MNHNS and CDR2 is SASEGT.

This clone is deemed medium-sized. The V call is TRBV7-2, the J call TRBJ1-6; D is ambiguous. With 1 base removed from V and 5 bases from J, the gap between germline ends came to 9 bases. The length of the CDR3 is 15 residues. CDR1 and CDR2 (germline): SGHTA, FQGNSA. This CDR3 is CASSLVRENNSPLHF. Written as DNA, the CDR3 is TGTGCCAGCAGCTTAGTTCGGGAAAATAATTCACCCCTCCACTTT.

The chain links TRBV19 to TRBJ2-5, with D perhaps matching TRBD1 or TRBD2 (5 bases each). V dropped 10 bases and J dropped 5 bases, with 20 bases sitting between them. The CDR3 covers 14 residues. In germline, CDR1 is LNHDA, CDR2 SQIVND (reference sequence). The CDR3 nucleotides are TGTGCCACCGCGCAGAGGGGACCGGGGGAGACCCAGTACTTC. It encodes CATAQRGPGETQYF.

This clone was counted between two and nine times. The rearrangement joins TRBV5-1 to TRBJ1-6, with D uncertain. Trimming pared 0 bases from V and 5 bases from J, leaving 9 bases between. Germline values: CDR1 SGHRS, CDR2 YFSETQ. This CDR3 contains 15 residues. Written as DNA, the CDR3 is TGCGCCAGCAGCTTGGGTCGGACGCATAATTCACCCCTCCACTTT. Protein sequence: CASSLGRTHNSPLHF.

The rearrangement uses TRBV27 and TRBJ1-1; D is unclear. The CDR3 covers 14 residues. The V gene lost 5 bases and the J gene lost 2 bases, with 12 bases spanning the gap. The germline V gene has CDR1 MNHEY and CDR2 SMNVEV (reference sequence). The CDR3 loop is CASSAVTTNTEAFF. Written as DNA, the CDR3 is TGTGCCAGCAGTGCCGTGACAACTAACACTGAAGCTTTCTTT.

CDR3 protein: CASSGSLTSGTDTQYF. The CDR3 DNA follows: TGCGCCAGCAGTGGGTCATTGACTAGCGGCACAGATACGCAGTATTTT. The chain recombines TRBV10-1 with TRBJ2-3; 8 positions match TRBD2. This CDR3 has 16 amino acids. V shed 4 bases, J shed 1 base, and the junction held 7 bases outside the gene matches. Germline loops: CDR1 WNHNN, CDR2 SYGVQD (reference sequence).

The chain uses TRBV18 and TRBJ2-7; D unresolved. Per the germline V gene, CDR1 is KGHSH and CDR2 is LQKENI. The CDR3 extends over 13 amino acids. V was clipped by 1 base and J by 0 bases, with 4 bases between them. Here the CDR3 reads CASSPRLSYEQYF. In nucleotides, the CDR3 is TGTGCCAGCTCACCACGTCTCTCCTACGAGCAGTACTTC.

This clone has just one count. The rearrangement uses TRBV19 and TRBJ1-2; TRBD1 is a possible D gene (6 bases). Germline CDR1 LNHDA, CDR2 SQIVND (reference sequence). CDR3 length: 15 amino acids. Deletions cut 3 bases from V and 5 bases from J, with 16 bases between. CDR3 DNA sequence: TGTGCCAGTAGTATGGGGGGCGCGTTGGAATATGGCTACACCTTC. This gives the protein CASSMGGALEYGYTF.

The rearrangement joins TRBV28 to TRBJ1-5; 7 nucleotides match TRBD1. Trimming took 6 bases from V and 4 from J; bases not matched to a gene: 3. This CDR3 is 13 amino acids long. Germline loops: CDR1 MDHEN, CDR2 SYDVKM. CDR3 nucleotide sequence: TGTGCCAGCAGAGACAGGGTAAATCAGCCCCAGCATTTT. Its protein is CASRDRVNQPQHF.

The chain combines TRBV28 with TRBJ2-2, with D possibly TRBD1 on 6 matching bases. There are 15 residues in the CDR3. CDR1 is MDHEN, CDR2 SYDVKM, per germline. The V gene lost 6 bases and the J gene lost 4 bases, with 15 bases spanning the gap. The CDR3, as DNA: TGTGCCAGCAGCCCTTTGGACAGAAGCACCGGGGAGCTGTTTTTT. It yields the protein CASSPLDRSTGELFF.

The chain links TRBV7-2 to TRBJ1-3; D is ambiguous. The CDR3 covers 15 residues. Trimming removed 3 bases at V and 0 bases at J, with 9 bases between. Germline V CDR1 and CDR2: SGHTA, FQGNSA. CDR3 region: CASSFSVASGNTIYF. The CDR3 nucleotides read TGTGCCAGCAGCTTCTCGGTAGCCTCTGGAAACACCATATATTTT.

This clone was observed once. CDR3 protein: CASSTVGGRRGYTF. CDR3 DNA sequence: TGTGCCAGCAGCACGGTCGGGGGGCGGCGTGGCTACACCTTC. The chain carries TRBV27 and TRBJ1-2; D is possibly TRBD1 (6 bases). V was pared by 6 bases and J by 7 bases, with 18 bases between. The CDR3 spans 14 residues. Germline CDR1 and CDR2: MNHEY and SMNVEV (reference sequence).

This clone is a singleton in its sample. The chain links TRBV2 to TRBJ1-3; D not resolved. Trimming left V 4 bases short and J 4 bases short, with 14 bases between. The CDR3 totals 15 residues. Germline V gene sequence: CDR1 SNHLY, CDR2 FYNNEI. DNA for the CDR3: TGTGCCAGCAGTGGCTGGGTATTCGGAGGAAACACCATATATTTT. This encodes CASSGWVFGGNTIYF.

The V gene is TRBV4-1, the J gene TRBJ2-5; the D is unclear. V was pared by 1 base and J by 5 bases, with 8 bases between. Germline CDR1 is MGHRA and CDR2 is YSYEKL. This CDR3 has 13 amino acids. The CDR3 sequence is CASSQGAGETQYF. As DNA, the CDR3 is TGCGCCAGCAGCCAAGGGGCTGGGGAGACCCAGTACTTC.

The chain joins TRBV27 to TRBJ1-6, with TRBD1 identical over 9 bases. Trimming removed 2 bases from V and 9 bases from J; junction bases left unmatched: 5. The CDR3 totals 15 residues. CDR1 is MNHEY and CDR2 is SMNVEV in the germline V gene (reference sequence). The CDR3: CASSLRDRDSSPLHF. The CDR3 region has the DNA TGTGCCAGCAGTTTACGGGACAGGGACAGTTCACCCCTCCACTTT.

This chain joins TRBV18 and TRBJ1-1; D is unresolved. Trimming removed 2 bases at V and 1 base at J, with 5 bases between. The CDR3 spans 13 residues. The V gene's germline CDR1 is KGHSH and CDR2 LQKENI. As DNA, the CDR3 is TGTGCCAGCTCACCATCGAAGAACACTGAAGCTTTCTTT. Amino acids: CASSPSKNTEAFF.

This rearrangement joins TRBV4-1 to TRBJ2-5; TRBD1 agrees at 10 bases. The CDR3 consists of 14 residues. V trimming: 4 bases; J trimming: 3 bases; junction bases outside the gene matches: 2. Germline CDR1 reads MGHRA; CDR2 reads YSYEKL. In DNA, the CDR3 is TGCGCCAGCAGCCGGGGGACAGGGGAAGAGACCCAGTACTTC. Translating gives CASSRGTGEETQYF.